This T cell receptor beta chain is drawn from a study of CD8 T cells in ankylosing spondylitis. Study observations and caveats: Significant enrichment of disease-linked clones was reported in matched ankylosing spondylitis synovial fluid. Reactive arthritis synovial fluid and blood were previously reported to contain some motif variants.

Quantitative barcoded 5'-RACE was used to prepare TCR beta libraries. TCRdb called the 5' RACE reads again in MiXCR, with one record for every CDR3 protein. The sample includes about 130,000 distinct CDR3 sequences, around 6.6% seen only once; the top ten take around an eighth. This clonotype was recorded many times. Its target is unknown. V lost 4 bases to trimming and J lost 7 bases, with 15 bases between them. Germline CDR1 SGHRS, CDR2 YFSETQ. This CDR3 has 15 residues. V and J are TRBV5-1 and TRBJ1-6; no firm D call. Sequenced sample: blood, either unsorted or a sorted T cell fraction (not recorded which). The clonotype originates from a female donor with ankylosing spondylitis or in good health (not recorded which). CDR3 nucleotides: TGCGCCAGCAGCGCGGGGAGGCCGGGCAATTCACCCCTCCACTTT. Amino acid sequence: CASSAGRPGNSPLHF.